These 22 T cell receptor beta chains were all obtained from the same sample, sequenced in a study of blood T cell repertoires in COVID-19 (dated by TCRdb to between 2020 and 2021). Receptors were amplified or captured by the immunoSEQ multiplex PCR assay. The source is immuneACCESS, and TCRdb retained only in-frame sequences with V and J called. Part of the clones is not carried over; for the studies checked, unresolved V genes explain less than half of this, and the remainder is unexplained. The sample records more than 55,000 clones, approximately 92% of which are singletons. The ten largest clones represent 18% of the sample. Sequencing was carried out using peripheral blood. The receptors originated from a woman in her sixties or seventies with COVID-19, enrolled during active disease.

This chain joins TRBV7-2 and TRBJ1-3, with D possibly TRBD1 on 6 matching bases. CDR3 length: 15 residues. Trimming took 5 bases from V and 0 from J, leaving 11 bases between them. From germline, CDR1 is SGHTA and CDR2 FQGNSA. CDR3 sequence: CASSTRTDSGNTIYF. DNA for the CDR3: TGTGCCAGCAGCACTCGGACAGACTCTGGAAACACCATATATTTT.

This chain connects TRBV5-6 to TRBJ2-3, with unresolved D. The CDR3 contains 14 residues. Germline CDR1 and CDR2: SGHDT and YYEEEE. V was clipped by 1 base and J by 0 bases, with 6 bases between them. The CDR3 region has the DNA TGTGCCAGCAGCTTGAAGCCCAGCACAGATACGCAGTATTTT. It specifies CASSLKPSTDTQYF.

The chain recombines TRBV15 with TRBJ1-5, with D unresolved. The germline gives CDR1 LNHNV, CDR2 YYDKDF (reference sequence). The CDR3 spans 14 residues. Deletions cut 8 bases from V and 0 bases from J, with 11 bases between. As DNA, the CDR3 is TGTGCCACCGGCGCGGACTATAGCAATCAGCCCCAGCATTTT. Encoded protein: CATGADYSNQPQHF.

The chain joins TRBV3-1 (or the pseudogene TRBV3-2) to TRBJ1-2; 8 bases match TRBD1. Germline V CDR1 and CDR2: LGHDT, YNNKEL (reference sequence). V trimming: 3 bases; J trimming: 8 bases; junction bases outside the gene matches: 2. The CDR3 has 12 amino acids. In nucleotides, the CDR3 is TGTGCCAGCAGCCAGACAGGGGAGGGCTACACCTTC. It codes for CASSQTGEGYTF.

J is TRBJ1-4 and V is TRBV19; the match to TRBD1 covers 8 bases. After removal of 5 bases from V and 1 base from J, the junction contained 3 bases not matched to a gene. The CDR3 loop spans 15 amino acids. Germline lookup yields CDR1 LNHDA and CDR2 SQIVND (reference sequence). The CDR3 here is CASSVGQGTNEKLFF. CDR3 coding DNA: TGTGCCAGTAGTGTAGGACAGGGAACTAATGAAAAACTGTTTTTT.

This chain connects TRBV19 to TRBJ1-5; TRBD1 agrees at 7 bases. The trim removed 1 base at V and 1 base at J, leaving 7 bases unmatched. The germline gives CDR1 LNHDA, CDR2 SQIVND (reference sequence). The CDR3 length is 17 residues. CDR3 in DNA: TGTGCCAGTAGTATAGTTGGAGGGGGCGCAAGCAATCAGCCCCAGCATTTT. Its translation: CASSIVGGGASNQPQHF.

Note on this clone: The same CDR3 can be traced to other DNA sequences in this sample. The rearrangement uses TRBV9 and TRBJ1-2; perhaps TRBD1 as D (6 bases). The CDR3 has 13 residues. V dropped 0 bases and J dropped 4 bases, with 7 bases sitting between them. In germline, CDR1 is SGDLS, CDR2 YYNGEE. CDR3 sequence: CASSVGGGYGYTF. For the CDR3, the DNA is TGTGCCAGCAGCGTAGGAGGGGGCTATGGCTACACCTTC. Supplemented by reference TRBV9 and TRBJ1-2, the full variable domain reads DSGVTQTPKHLITATGQRVTLRCSPRSGDLSVYWYQQSLDQGLQFLIQYYNGEERAKGNILERFSAQQFPDLHSELNLSSLELGDSALYFCASSVGGGYGYTFGSGTRLTVV.

CDR3 sequence reads: CASAPGGLKEQYF. CDR3 DNA sequence: TGTGCCTCCGCTCCCGGGGGGCTTAAAGAGCAGTACTTC. V and J are TRBV5-4 and TRBJ2-7; tentative D call: TRBD2 (7 bases). This CDR3 contains 13 residues. Trimming cost V 10 bases and J 7 bases, with 21 bases left between them. Germline lookup yields CDR1 SGHNT and CDR2 YYREEE (reference sequence). Complete variable domain (other parts from reference TRBV5-4 and TRBJ2-7): ETGVTQSPTHLIKTRGQQVTLRCSSQSGHNTVSWYQQALGQGPQFIFQYYREEENGRGNFPPRFSGLQFPNYSSELNVNALELDDSALYLCASAPGGLKEQYFGPGTRLTVT.

The CDR3 region has the DNA TGTGCCAGTAGTCTCGGGACAGGGAGGCCCGGTCAGCCCCAGCATTTT. Translating gives CASSLGTGRPGQPQHF. This rearrangement joins TRBV19 to TRBJ1-5; 9 bases are shared with TRBD1. Germline V gene sequence: CDR1 LNHDA, CDR2 SQIVND (reference sequence). V was clipped by 5 bases and J by 6 bases; unmatched bases: 11. CDR3 size: 16 residues.

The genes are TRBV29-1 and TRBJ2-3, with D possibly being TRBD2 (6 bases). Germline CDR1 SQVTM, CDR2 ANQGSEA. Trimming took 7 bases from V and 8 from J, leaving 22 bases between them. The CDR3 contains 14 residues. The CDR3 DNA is TGCAGCGCCGTGGTAGGGGCGGCCGGGGGTACGCAGTATTTT. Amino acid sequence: CSAVVGAAGGTQYF.

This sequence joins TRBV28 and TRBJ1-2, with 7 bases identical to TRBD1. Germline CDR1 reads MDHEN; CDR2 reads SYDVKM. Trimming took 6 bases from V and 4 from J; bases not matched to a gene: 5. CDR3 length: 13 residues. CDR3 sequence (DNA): TGTGCCAGCAGCCCGGGACAGTTCTATGGCTACACCTTC. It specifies CASSPGQFYGYTF.

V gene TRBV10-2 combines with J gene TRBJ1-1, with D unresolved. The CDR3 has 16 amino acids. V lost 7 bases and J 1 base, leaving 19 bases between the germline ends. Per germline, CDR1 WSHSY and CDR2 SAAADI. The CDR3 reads CASTKYRGPANTEAFF. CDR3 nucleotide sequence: TGCGCCAGCACGAAGTATCGAGGGCCTGCGAACACTGAAGCTTTCTTT.

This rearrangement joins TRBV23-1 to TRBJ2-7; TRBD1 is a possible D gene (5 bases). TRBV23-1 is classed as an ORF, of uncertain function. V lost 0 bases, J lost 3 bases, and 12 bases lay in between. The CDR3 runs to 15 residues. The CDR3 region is CASSQSRKGDYEQYF. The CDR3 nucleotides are TGCGCCAGCAGTCAATCGAGGAAAGGGGACTACGAGCAGTACTTC.

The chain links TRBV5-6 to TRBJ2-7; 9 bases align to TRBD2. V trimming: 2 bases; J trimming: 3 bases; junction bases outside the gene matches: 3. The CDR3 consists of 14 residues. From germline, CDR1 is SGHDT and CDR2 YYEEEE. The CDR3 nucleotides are TGTGCCAGCAGCTTTCCGACTAGCGGCTACGAGCAGTACTTC. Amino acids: CASSFPTSGYEQYF.

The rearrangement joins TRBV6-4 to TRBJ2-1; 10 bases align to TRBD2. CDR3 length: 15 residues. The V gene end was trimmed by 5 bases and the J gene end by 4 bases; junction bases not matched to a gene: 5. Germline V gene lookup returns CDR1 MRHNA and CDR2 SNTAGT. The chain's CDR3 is CASSPTSGDYNEQFF. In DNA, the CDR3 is TGTGCCAGCAGTCCCACTAGCGGGGATTACAATGAGCAGTTCTTC.

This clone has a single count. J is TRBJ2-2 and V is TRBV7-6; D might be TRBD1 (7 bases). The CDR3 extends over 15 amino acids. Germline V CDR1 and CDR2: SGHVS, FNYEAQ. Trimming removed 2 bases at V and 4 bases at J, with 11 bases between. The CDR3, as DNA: TGTGCCAGCAGCTTAACAGGGGAGGTCACCGGGGAGCTGTTTTTT. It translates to CASSLTGEVTGELFF.

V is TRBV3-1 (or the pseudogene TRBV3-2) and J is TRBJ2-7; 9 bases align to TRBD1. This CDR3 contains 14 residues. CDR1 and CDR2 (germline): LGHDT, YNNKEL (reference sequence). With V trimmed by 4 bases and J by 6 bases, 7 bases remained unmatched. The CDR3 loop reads CASSPRDRDSEQYF. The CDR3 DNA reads TGTGCCAGCAGCCCCCGGGACAGGGACTCCGAGCAGTACTTC.

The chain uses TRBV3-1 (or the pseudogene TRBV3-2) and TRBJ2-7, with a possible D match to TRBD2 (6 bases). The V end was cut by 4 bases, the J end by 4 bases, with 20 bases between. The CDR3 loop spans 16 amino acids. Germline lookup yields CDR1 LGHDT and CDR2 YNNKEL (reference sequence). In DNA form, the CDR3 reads TGTGCCAGCAGCCGACTCAGCGACGGGAGTAGGTACGAGCAGTACTTC. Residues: CASSRLSDGSRYEQYF.

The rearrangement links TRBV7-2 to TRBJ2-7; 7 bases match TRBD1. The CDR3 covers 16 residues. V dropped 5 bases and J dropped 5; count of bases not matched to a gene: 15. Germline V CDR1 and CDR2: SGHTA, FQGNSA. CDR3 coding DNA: TGTGCCAGCAGCATAGGGACAGCGGCTATTATCAACGAGCAGTACTTC. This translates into CASSIGTAAIINEQYF.

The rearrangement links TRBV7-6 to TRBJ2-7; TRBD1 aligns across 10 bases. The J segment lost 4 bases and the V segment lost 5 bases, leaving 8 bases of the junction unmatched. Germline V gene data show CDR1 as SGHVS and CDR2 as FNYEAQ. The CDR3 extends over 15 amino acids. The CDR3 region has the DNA TGTGCCAGCAGCCAACCGGGACAGGGGACTTACGAGCAGTACTTC. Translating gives CASSQPGQGTYEQYF.

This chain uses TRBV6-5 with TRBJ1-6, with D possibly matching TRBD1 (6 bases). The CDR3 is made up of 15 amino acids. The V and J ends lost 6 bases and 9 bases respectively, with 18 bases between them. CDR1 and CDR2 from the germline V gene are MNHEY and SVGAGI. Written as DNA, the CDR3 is TGTGCCAGCAGCGGATCGCCAGGGGCGAGTTCACCCCTCCACTTT. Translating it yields CASSGSPGASSPLHF.

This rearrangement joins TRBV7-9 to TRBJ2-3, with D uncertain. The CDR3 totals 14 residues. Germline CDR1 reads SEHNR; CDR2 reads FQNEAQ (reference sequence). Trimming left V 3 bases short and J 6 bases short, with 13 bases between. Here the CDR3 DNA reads TGTGCCAGCAGCTTCCTGGAGCAGCCGGATACGCAGTATTTT. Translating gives CASSFLEQPDTQYF.